This passage covers 13 T cell receptor beta chains from one sample sequenced in a study of T cells in Graves' hyperthyroidism and ophthalmopathy. Amplification yielded TCR beta CDR3 regions, with RNA transcripts as the source. Using the HTBI primer set, a first-round RT-PCR was run on the TCR CDR3. TCRdb ran MiXCR on the multiplex PCR reads and lists one entry per CDR3 protein. The table records approximately 370,000 distinct CDR3 sequences, about 18% of them present only once. The sample taken for sequencing was blood. The receptor set was obtained from a woman younger than 45 with Graves' hyperthyroidism that later progressed to Graves' ophthalmopathy.

This clonotype was detected a few times. The chain links TRBV5-1 to TRBJ2-2, with 7 bases matching TRBD1. Germline V gene sequence: CDR1 SGHRS, CDR2 YFSETQ. With 2 bases clipped from V and 5 bases from J, the junction kept 6 bases outside the gene matches. The CDR3 is 15 amino acids. CDR3 in amino acids: CASSLEQGITGELFF. The CDR3 DNA reads TGCGCCAGCAGCTTAGAACAGGGGATTACCGGGGAGCTGTTTTTT.

In this sample, this clonotype turned up many times. The rearrangement uses TRBV27 and TRBJ2-7; D unclear. CDR3 length: 14 residues. Looked up from germline, CDR1 is MNHEY and CDR2 is SMNVEV (reference sequence). V was clipped by 0 bases and J by 7 bases, with 13 bases between them. CDR3 nucleotides: TGTGCCAGCAGTTTATCAGGCGACCTAGGGGAGCAGTACTTC. It translates to CASSLSGDLGEQYF.

There are many counts of this clonotype. V usage is TRBV6-1 and J usage is TRBJ2-3, with 7 bases that match TRBD2. The trim removed 5 bases at V and 4 bases at J, leaving 18 bases unmatched. Per the germline V gene, CDR1 is MNHNS and CDR2 is SASEGT. The CDR3 sequence is 18 residues long. Here the CDR3 reads CASSPPSGRAGFPDTQYF. CDR3 nucleotide sequence: TGTGCCAGCAGTCCTCCATCAGGGAGGGCCGGGTTCCCAGATACGCAGTATTTT.

In its sample, this clonotype was seen many times. V and J are TRBV3-1 and TRBJ1-4; 10 bases match TRBD1. Losses at the gene ends were 2 bases for V and 7 bases for J; bases not matched to a gene: 7. This CDR3 is 16 amino acids long. The germline V gene encodes CDR1 LGHDT and CDR2 YNNKEL (reference sequence). This CDR3 is CASSQSGTGVAEKLFF. As DNA, the CDR3 is TGTGCCAGCAGCCAATCCGGGACAGGGGTCGCTGAAAAACTGTTTTTT.

V and J are TRBV2 and TRBJ2-3, with TRBD1 as a possible D gene (6 bases). V lost 7 bases, J lost 2 bases, and 13 bases lay in between. CDR3 length: 14 residues. CDR1 SNHLY and CDR2 FYNNEI come from the germline V gene. The CDR3 DNA is TGTGCCAGCAAAGAAGACAGGCACACAGATACGCAGTATTTT. Translated: CASKEDRHTDTQYF.

This clonotype was picked up many times. V is TRBV11-2 and J is TRBJ2-4, with D perhaps TRBD1 (5 bases). Germline lookup yields CDR1 SGHAT and CDR2 FQNNGV. CDR3 size: 20 residues. V gave up 5 bases and J gave up 3 bases, with 29 bases separating them. The CDR3 nucleotides are TGTGCCAGCAGCCCCTGGGCCGACGAGGACAAGGGGTTGGTCAAAAACATTCAGTACTTC. Amino acid sequence: CASSPWADEDKGLVKNIQYF.

This clonotype showed up many times. This chain joins TRBV2 and TRBJ2-7; 9 bases align to TRBD2. The CDR3 sequence is 14 residues long. Unmatched junction bases numbered 8, after V lost 8 bases and J lost 3 bases. Looked up from germline, CDR1 is SNHLY and CDR2 is FYNNEI. CDR3 loop: CASGWTSEYYEQYF. In nucleotides, the CDR3 is TGTGCCAGCGGCTGGACTAGCGAGTACTACGAGCAGTACTTC.

This clonotype was counted only a few times. A much bigger clone sits one base away, suggesting this may be a read error. Written as DNA, the CDR3 is TGTGCCAGCAGCTTTGAAGGGGGCGCGTGTTACGAGCAGTACTTC. It translates to CASSFEGGACYEQYF. J is TRBJ2-7 and V is TRBV11-1; 7 positions match TRBD1. Per the germline V gene, CDR1 is SGHAT and CDR2 is FQDESV (reference sequence). Trimming removed 3 bases from V and 4 bases from J; junction bases left unmatched: 9. CDR3 length equals 15 residues.

This clonotype has a count of ten or more. For the CDR3, the DNA is TGTGCCAGCAAAGAGGACGGGGGAACCGGGGAGCTGTTTTTT. This encodes CASKEDGGTGELFF. The V call is TRBV2, the J call TRBJ2-2; D possibly corresponds to TRBD2 (6 bases). Per the germline V gene, CDR1 is SNHLY and CDR2 is FYNNEI. The CDR3 has 14 amino acids. Deletions cut 7 bases from V and 5 bases from J, with 14 bases between.

Only a few counts were recorded for this clonotype. V usage is TRBV24-1 and J usage is TRBJ2-1; TRBD1 aligns across 9 bases. With 3 bases clipped from V and 4 bases from J, the junction kept 6 bases outside the gene matches. Germline loops: CDR1 KGHDR, CDR2 SFDVKD. The CDR3 extends over 16 amino acids. The CDR3 region is CATSDNRDREYNEQFF. DNA for the CDR3: TGTGCCACCAGTGATAACCGGGACAGGGAGTACAATGAGCAGTTCTTC.

The rearrangement joins TRBV5-5 to TRBJ1-5; D remains unclear. V was shortened by 0 bases and J by 0 bases, with 7 bases between the two germline ends. This CDR3 has 15 amino acids. CDR1 and CDR2 from the germline V gene are SGHKS and YYEKEE (reference sequence). CDR3 nucleotides: TGTGCCAGCAGCTTGGTGGCAGATAGCAATCAGCCCCAGCATTTT. Encoded protein: CASSLVADSNQPQHF.

This clonotype was picked up a small number of times. The J gene is TRBJ2-7, the V gene TRBV27; TRBD1 is a possible D gene (5 bases). Germline CDR1 and CDR2: MNHEY and SMNVEV (reference sequence). Between the trimmed V and J ends, which lost 6 bases and 0 bases, there was a span of 9 bases. CDR3 length equals 13 residues. CDR3: CASRYRSSYEQYF. The CDR3 bases are TGTGCCAGCAGATACAGGAGCTCCTACGAGCAGTACTTC.

This clonotype appeared many times. J is TRBJ2-1 and V is TRBV3-1; 10 bases align to TRBD1. Looked up from germline, CDR1 is LGHDT and CDR2 is YNNKEL (reference sequence). J was trimmed by 6 bases and V by 5 bases; bases with no gene match: 10. The CDR3 totals 16 residues. The chain's CDR3 is CASSSLGQGVANEQFF. Here the CDR3 DNA reads TGTGCCAGCAGCAGCTTAGGACAGGGGGTTGCCAATGAGCAGTTCTTC.